The present T cell receptor (beta chain) was sequenced within a study of shared clonotypes between healthy human individuals. The germline V gene encodes CDR1 SGHRS and CDR2 YFSETQ. The V gene lost 0 bases and the J gene lost 2 bases, with 12 bases spanning the gap. The CDR3 consists of 15 residues. Turning to this clone: Its specificity is unknown.

This table comes from immunoSEQ multiplex PCR, and its TCRdb copy is limited to in-frame clones, with some not included. The sample carries over 1.5 million clones, 95% to 99% recorded once. Study observations and caveats: Naive subsets typically showed greater estimated richness than memory subsets. A reduction in generation probabilities was seen for non-shared clonotypes relative to those shared by all four donors.

None of the donors, who were healthy HIV-negative adults, had recently had acute infections or vaccinations. The TCR sequence derives from a man aged 30 to 39 in good health. Input material: naive CD4+ T cells sorted from blood. Subset denoted: CD45RA+ positively selected. J is TRBJ2-7 and V is TRBV5-1, with a possible D match to TRBD1 (6 bases). As DNA, the CDR3 is TGCGCCAGCAGCTTGGCCGGTGGACAGACCTACGAGCAGTACTTC. Translating gives CASSLAGGQTYEQYF.